These T cell receptor beta chains were read from a single sample in a study of read filtering for tumor transcriptome and immune sequencing. TCRdb re-derived calls from the reads in MiXCR, one entry per CDR3 protein. This sample yields 75,000 to 95,000 distinct CDR3 sequences, of which more than 9% are seen a single time; 14% to 15% belongs to the top ten. Input material: a population of CD138-negative cells sorted from bone marrow. These receptors were taken from a donor older than 35 with multiple myeloma. The conserved cysteine and the conserved F or W are not part of the CDR3 here. Expanded clones get a size class; other rows say once, few or many, or leave the size out.

clone_size v_call cdr3_aa
many TRBV5-1 ASSREPGQGNYGYT
many TRBV12-3/TRBV12-4 ASREPGRRAQF
. TRBV10-3 AITGSGGYNEQF
many TRBV14 ASSQMGNQPQH
many TRBV29-1 SATWNTEAF
many TRBV29-1 SVGKAGGPNGQF
many TRBV20-1 SAKEDADRKAF
many TRBV24-1 ATRPGGKEKLF
many TRBV28 ASSSPGPGGRNEKLF
many TRBV3-1 ASRDYHGNTEAF
. TRBV29-1 SVVTMSANEQF
many TRBV7-8 ASSLGAGRITDTQY
. TRBV6-7 ASKRRAGVRDEQY
many TRBV5-1 ASSPRGDNQPQH